This entry features one T cell receptor beta chain sequence. V lost 4 bases and J lost 5, with 14 bases in between. The CDR3 covers 14 residues. Per germline, CDR1 SGHTA and CDR2 FQGNSA. Some clones are missing from TCRdb's copy, which holds only in-frame ones; the method was immunoSEQ multiplex PCR. The sample includes under 250,000 clones, under 90% of them seen just once. This specimen comes from a study of blood T cell repertoires in COVID-19. Sequenced material: PBMCs or T cells enriched from blood (not recorded which). The rearrangement joins TRBV7-2 to TRBJ1-2; the D gene is possibly TRBD1 (5 bases). This clonotype originated in a woman aged 45 to 65 who had been exposed to COVID-19. The CDR3, as DNA: TGTGCCAGCAGCTCCATCAGGGTTGGGTATGGCTACACCTTC. The encoded protein is CASSSIRVGYGYTF.